This entry lists 18 T cell receptor beta chains sequenced from one sample in a study of T cell repertoires in aging, cancer and after chemotherapy. TRB rearrangements spanning V, D and J were amplified using mixed TRB-A/B primers. Using its own MiXCR run on the multiplex PCR reads, TCRdb lists one record per CDR3 protein. Of some 2,400 distinct CDR3 sequences listed, around two fifths are singletons. Amplification of TCR beta used genomic DNA extracted from peripheral blood. Input material: blood. The receptors come from a human donor with a solid tumor.

The table lists this clonotype with a few counts. The rearrangement uses TRBV20-1 and TRBJ2-3; TRBD2 agrees at 7 bases. The CDR3 sequence is 13 residues long. V dropped 4 bases and J dropped 4; count of bases not matched to a gene: 5. Per the germline V gene, CDR1 is DFQATT and CDR2 is SNEGSKA (reference sequence). The CDR3 loop is CSAMWGGADTQYF. The CDR3 region has the DNA TGCAGTGCTATGTGGGGGGGGGCAGATACGCAGTATTTT.

The J gene is TRBJ2-2, the V gene TRBV5-4; D might be TRBD2 (6 bases). This CDR3 comprises 15 residues. Trimming shortened V by 2 bases and J by 0 bases, and 8 bases separated the two germline ends. Germline values: CDR1 SGHNT, CDR2 YYREEE (reference sequence). Here the CDR3 DNA reads TGTGCCAGCAGCTTAGCGGGCACGAACACCGGGGAGCTGTTTTTT. It yields the protein CASSLAGTNTGELFF. The full variable domain, in which reference TRBV5-4 and TRBJ2-2 provide the parts outside the CDR3, is ETGVTQSPTHLIKTRGQQVTLRCSSQSGHNTVSWYQQALGQGPQFIFQYYREEENGRGNFPPRFSGLQFPNYSSELNVNALELDDSALYLCASSLAGTNTGELFFGEGSRLTVL.

The V and J genes are TRBV7-9 and TRBJ1-4; 7 nucleotides line up with TRBD1. The CDR3 spans 16 residues. V lost 5 bases to trimming and J lost 5 bases; unmatched junction nucleotides: 11. Germline V gene data show CDR1 as SEHNR and CDR2 as FQNEAQ (reference sequence). Written as DNA, the CDR3 is TGTGCCAGCAGCCCATTCCGGGACAGCAGGAATGAAAAACTGTTTTTT. Amino acid sequence: CASSPFRDSRNEKLFF.

The J gene is TRBJ1-3, the V gene TRBV7-2; D is ambiguous. The CDR3 contains 16 residues. Per germline, CDR1 SGHTA and CDR2 FQGNSA. Trimming cost V 5 bases and J 0 bases, with 14 bases left between them. The CDR3 region is CASSPGLPSSGNTIYF. The DNA of the CDR3 is TGTGCCAGCAGCCCCGGACTTCCCAGCTCTGGAAACACCATATATTTT.

The genes are TRBV6-5 and TRBJ2-5, with D perhaps being TRBD1 or TRBD2 (5 bases each). Germline V gene sequence: CDR1 MNHEY, CDR2 SVGAGI. The germline V and J ends were trimmed by 5 bases and 2 bases, with 21 bases remaining between them. The CDR3 sequence is 17 residues long. CDR3: CASSEYSMGTRQETQYF. CDR3 DNA sequence: TGTGCCAGCAGTGAATACTCAATGGGGACCCGTCAAGAGACCCAGTACTTC.

Concerning this clonotype: Sequence at one end of the junction differs from germline and may be a read error. The gene calls are TRBV19 and TRBJ2-3; D is unresolved. This CDR3 is built from 12 residues. Germline V gives CDR1 LNHDA, CDR2 SQIVND (reference sequence). The CDR3 DNA sequence: TGTGCCAGTAGTAGGCTCGCAGATACGAAGTATTTT. It yields the protein CASSRLADTKYF.

The chain employs TRBV30 and TRBJ1-4; TRBD1 matches at 9 bases. CDR3 length: 15 amino acids. V lost 0 bases and J lost 8; bases outside the gene matches: 7. CDR1 GTSNPN and CDR2 SVGIG come from the germline V gene (reference sequence). CDR3 sequence (DNA): TGTGCCTGGAGTGTATCCGGGACAGGGAGCGAAAAACTGTTTTTT. Translated: CAWSVSGTGSEKLFF.

The gene calls are TRBV5-5 and TRBJ2-7, with 11 bases that match TRBD1. Germline-derived CDR1 and CDR2 are SGHKS and YYEKEE (reference sequence). This CDR3 spans 16 amino acids. Germline trimming cut 0 bases from V and 4 bases from J; bases unmatched to any gene: 6. The CDR3 bases are TGTGCCAGCAGCTTGGCCGGACAGGGGGCGGTTTACGAGCAGTACTTC. Amino acid sequence: CASSLAGQGAVYEQYF.

The V gene is TRBV4-1, the J gene TRBJ2-2; D perhaps matches TRBD1 (5 bases). This CDR3 has 17 amino acids. Germline V gene data show CDR1 as MGHRA and CDR2 as YSYEKL. Trimming removed 0 bases at V and 1 base at J, with 12 bases between. The CDR3 is CASSQDVAGQNTGELFF. The CDR3 region has the DNA TGCGCCAGCAGCCAAGACGTGGCAGGGCAGAACACCGGGGAGCTGTTTTTT.

V gene TRBV6-1 combines with J gene TRBJ1-5; no clear D gene. This CDR3 comprises 14 residues. V was clipped by 4 bases and J by 4 bases, with 11 bases between them. Germline V gene data show CDR1 as MNHNS and CDR2 as SASEGT. The CDR3 sequence: CASSGRPGNQPQHF. Written as DNA, the CDR3 is TGTGCCAGCAGTGGCCGCCCTGGGAATCAGCCCCAGCATTTT.

The V and J genes are TRBV12-3 or TRBV12-4 and TRBJ1-5; 7 bases fit TRBD1. This CDR3 comprises 15 residues. Trimming at V came to 5 bases and at J to 2 bases, leaving 6 bases not matched to a gene. The CDR3 sequence: CASSLRQGGNQPQHF. The CDR3 nucleotides read TGTGCCAGCAGTCTCCGACAGGGCGGCAATCAGCCCCAGCATTTT.

The genes are TRBV6-5 and TRBJ1-2; 8 nucleotides agree with TRBD1. The CDR3 loop spans 15 amino acids. The junction had 12 bases not matched to a gene; V was cut back by 8 bases and J by 4 bases. CDR1 and CDR2 (germline): MNHEY, SVGAGI. The CDR3 sequence: CASQNPRGRVYGYTF. CDR3 nucleotide sequence: TGTGCCAGCCAAAACCCCAGGGGGCGGGTCTATGGCTACACCTTC.

The chain couples TRBV29-1 to TRBJ2-2; possibly TRBD2 for D (7 bases). Deletions cut 0 bases from V and 5 bases from J, with 31 bases between. The CDR3 length is 21 residues. Per germline, CDR1 SQVTM and CDR2 ANQGSEA. The CDR3, as DNA: TGCAGCGTTGAAGATCGTCAGGGGCTGATGACGGGAGGCCTGAGGACCGGGGAGCTGTTTTTT. It encodes CSVEDRQGLMTGGLRTGELFF.

The chain joins TRBV12-3 or TRBV12-4 to TRBJ2-1, with a possible D match to TRBD2 (5 bases). V was clipped by 3 bases and J by 0 bases, with 9 bases between them. This CDR3 comprises 15 residues. The CDR3 region has the DNA TGTGCCAGCAGTTTCGAGGGATTCTCCTACAATGAGCAGTTCTTC. Its translation: CASSFEGFSYNEQFF.

The CDR3 spells CASSLPPGTDTQYF. The DNA of the CDR3 is TGTGCCAGCAGTTTACCCCCCGGCACAGATACGCAGTATTTT. J is TRBJ2-3 and V is TRBV28; D unresolved. The germline V gene has CDR1 MDHEN and CDR2 SYDVKM. CDR3 length: 14 residues. Trimming stripped 2 bases from V and 1 base from J, with 7 bases between. The full variable domain, with the rest looked up from reference TRBV28 and TRBJ2-3, is DVKVTQSSRYLVKRTGEKVFLECVQDMDHENMFWYRQDPGLGLRLIYFSYDVKMKEKGDIPEGYSVSREKKERFSLILESASTNQTSMYLCASSLPPGTDTQYFGPGTRLTVL.

J is TRBJ2-1 and V is TRBV7-2; 7 positions match TRBD2. Germline-derived CDR1 and CDR2 are SGHTA and FQGNSA. The CDR3 contains 16 residues. Losses at the gene ends were 0 bases for V and 7 bases for J; bases not matched to a gene: 9. This CDR3 is CASSLASGTEGNEQFF. CDR3 coding DNA: TGTGCCAGCAGCTTAGCGAGCGGGACTGAAGGGAATGAGCAGTTCTTC.

Only a few counts were recorded for this clonotype. This chain connects TRBV6-5 to TRBJ2-7; 9 nucleotides align to TRBD1. V trimming: 4 bases; J trimming: 6 bases; junction bases outside the gene matches: 16. Germline lookup yields CDR1 MNHEY and CDR2 SVGAGI. CDR3 length equals 17 residues. The CDR3 loop reads CASSSSNPGQGTSEQYF. The CDR3 region has the DNA TGTGCCAGCAGTTCCTCTAATCCGGGACAGGGTACAAGCGAGCAGTACTTC.

This chain joins TRBV20-1 and TRBJ1-1; 8 bases align to TRBD1. The junction had 5 bases not matched to a gene; V was cut back by 5 bases and J by 6 bases. The CDR3 covers 12 residues. Looked up from germline, CDR1 is DFQATT and CDR2 is SNEGSKA (reference sequence). The CDR3 DNA sequence: TGCAGTGCTGCAGGGGGCGCGCCTGAAGCTTTCTTT. Translated: CSAAGGAPEAFF.